This T cell receptor beta chain derives from a study of OX40 agonist ivuxolimab in advanced cancers. Study-wide context: Patients received ivuxolimab, an intravenous treatment, every 2 weeks at 0.01 to 10 mg/kg. Those enrolled were 82.7% male, with a mean age of roughly 62 years and ages from about 20 to 85.

Trimming took 6 bases from V and 7 from J; bases not matched to a gene: 8. Germline V CDR1 and CDR2: SGHNT, YYREEE (reference sequence). CDR3 length: 16 amino acids. Study-wide findings and caveats: At 0.1 to 3.0 mg/kg and by week 6, clonal expansion occurred in CD4+ and CD8+ blood T cells. No determination was made of the antigen specificity of the expanded peripheral T cells.

As regards this clone: Its antigen is unknown.

The protocol was immunoSEQ multiplex PCR, while the TCRdb copy is restricted to in-frame clones and leaves out a portion. Of 90,000 to 100,000 clones listed, approximately 94% are singletons. This sample comprised CD4+ or CD8+ T cells sorted from blood, obtained in a trial of the OX40 agonist ivuxolimab. This receptor was identified in an adult with an advanced solid tumor such as melanoma, head and neck, liver or kidney cancer. V and J are TRBV5-4 and TRBJ2-2, with 14 bases matching TRBD2. The CDR3 reads CASNPGLAGAGGELFF. The CDR3 DNA is TGTGCCAGCAACCCGGGACTAGCGGGAGCGGGCGGGGAGCTGTTTTTT.